The TCR beta chain described here comes from a study of identical twins. Regarding the study as a whole: The same donors were not followed; conclusions instead depended on cross-sectional statistical analysis. Those out-of-frame alpha sequences shared by twins showed an excess of low generation probability. There were fewer insertions in abundant cord blood beta clonotypes, but memory repertoires showed no such pattern.

The CDR3 has 14 residues. The V segment lost 8 bases and the J segment 6 bases; nucleotides outside the gene matches: 7. CDR1 SNHLY and CDR2 FYNNEI come from the germline V gene. Using its own MiXCR run on the 5' RACE reads, TCRdb lists one record per CDR3 protein. The sample lists 400,000 or so distinct CDR3 sequences, about 9% occurring once. This clonotype was seen repeatedly, ten times or more. Its antigen is still unknown. Sample: naive T cells sorted from blood. This receptor was taken from a woman aged 45-59 years in good health. The chain combines TRBV2 with TRBJ2-1; 10 positions match TRBD1. CDR3 protein: CASLGTGAINEQFF. The CDR3 DNA follows: TGTGCCAGCCTCGGGACAGGGGCTATCAATGAGCAGTTCTTC. The whole variable domain, filled in from reference TRBV2 and TRBJ2-1, reads EPEVTQTPSHQVTQMGQEVILRCVPISNHLYFYWYRQILGQKVEFLVSFYNNEISEKSEIFDDQFSVERPDGSNFTLKIRSTKLEDSAMYFCASLGTGAINEQFFGPGTRLTVL.